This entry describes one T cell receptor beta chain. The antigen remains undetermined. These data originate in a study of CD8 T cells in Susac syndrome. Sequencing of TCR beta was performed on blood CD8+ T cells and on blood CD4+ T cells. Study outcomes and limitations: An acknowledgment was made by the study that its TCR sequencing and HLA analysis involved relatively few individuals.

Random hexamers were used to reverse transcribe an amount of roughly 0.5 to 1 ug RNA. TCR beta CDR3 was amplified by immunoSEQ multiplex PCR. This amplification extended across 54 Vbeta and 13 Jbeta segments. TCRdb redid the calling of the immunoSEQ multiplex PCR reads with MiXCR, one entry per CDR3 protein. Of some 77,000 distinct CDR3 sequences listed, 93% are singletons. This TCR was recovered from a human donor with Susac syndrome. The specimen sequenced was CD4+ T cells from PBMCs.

Written as DNA, the CDR3 is TGTGCCAGCAGTTCAGGGATGCCCAACGTCCTGACTTTC. Amino acid sequence: CASSSGMPNVLTF. V usage is TRBV6-2 or TRBV6-3 and J usage is TRBJ2-6; possible D gene TRBD1, 5 bases. Trimming pared 4 bases from V and 8 bases from J, leaving 9 bases between. Germline CDR1 is MNHEY and CDR2 is SVGEGT. The CDR3 consists of 13 residues.